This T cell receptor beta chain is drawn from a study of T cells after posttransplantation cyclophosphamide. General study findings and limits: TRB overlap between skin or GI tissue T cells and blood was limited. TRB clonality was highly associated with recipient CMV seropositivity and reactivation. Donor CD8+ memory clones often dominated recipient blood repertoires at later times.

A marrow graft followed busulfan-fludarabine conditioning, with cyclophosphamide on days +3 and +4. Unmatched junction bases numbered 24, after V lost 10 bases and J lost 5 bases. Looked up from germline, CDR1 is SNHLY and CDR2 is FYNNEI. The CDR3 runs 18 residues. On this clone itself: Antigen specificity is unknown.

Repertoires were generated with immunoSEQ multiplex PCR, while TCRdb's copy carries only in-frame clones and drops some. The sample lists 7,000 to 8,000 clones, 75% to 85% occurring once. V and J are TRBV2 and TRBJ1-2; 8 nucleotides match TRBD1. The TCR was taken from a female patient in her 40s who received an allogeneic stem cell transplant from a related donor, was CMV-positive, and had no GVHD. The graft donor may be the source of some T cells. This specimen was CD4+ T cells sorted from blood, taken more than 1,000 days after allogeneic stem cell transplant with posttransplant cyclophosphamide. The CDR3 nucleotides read TGTGCCAAGCGGGGTGATCCGGGACAGGAGTCTTCAGTTTATGGCTACACCTTC. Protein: CAKRGDPGQESSVYGYTF. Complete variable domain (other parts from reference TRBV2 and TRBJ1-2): EPEVTQTPSHQVTQMGQEVILRCVPISNHLYFYWYRQILGQKVEFLVSFYNNEISEKSEIFDDQFSVERPDGSNFTLKIRSTKLEDSAMYFCAKRGDPGQESSVYGYTFGSGTRLTVV.